This T cell receptor beta chain appears in the sequencing data of a study of cytomegalovirus exposure and HLA in healthy donors. Overall study results and limits: In a later analysis, donors in an Asian-associated ancestry cluster reportedly had fewer N-insertions in productive TCRs than the cohort mean. V- and J-gene trimming in TCR beta was tied to a missense DCLRE1C variant by an analysis performed later. The only immune exposure information that was available was CMV serostatus.

Germline values: CDR1 SGHRS, CDR2 YFSETQ. The CDR3 contains 16 residues. The junction had 12 bases not matched to a gene; V was cut back by 4 bases and J by 6 bases. Concerning this clone: Its antigen is not known.

The PCR employed 60 Vbeta primers together with 13 Jbeta primers. Using immunoSEQ multiplex PCR, the repertoire was profiled, and TCRdb retains in-frame clones only, with some absent. The sample has under 100,000 clones; over 75% are singletons. The chain combines TRBV5-1 with TRBJ2-1, with 8 nucleotides matching TRBD2. The specimen sequenced was PBMCs. The sequence derives from a boy younger than 18 in good health and CMV-seronegative. The chain's CDR3 is CASSPAPAGGINEQFF. The CDR3 DNA is TGCGCCAGCAGCCCTGCCCCCGCGGGGGGCATCAATGAGCAGTTCTTC. The complete variable domain, with remaining parts taken from reference TRBV5-1 and TRBJ2-1, reads KAGVTQTPRYLIKTRGQQVTLSCSPISGHRSVSWYQQTPGQGLQFLFEYFSETQRNKGNFPGRFSGRQFSNSRSEMNVSTLELGDSALYLCASSPAPAGGINEQFFGPGTRLTVL.